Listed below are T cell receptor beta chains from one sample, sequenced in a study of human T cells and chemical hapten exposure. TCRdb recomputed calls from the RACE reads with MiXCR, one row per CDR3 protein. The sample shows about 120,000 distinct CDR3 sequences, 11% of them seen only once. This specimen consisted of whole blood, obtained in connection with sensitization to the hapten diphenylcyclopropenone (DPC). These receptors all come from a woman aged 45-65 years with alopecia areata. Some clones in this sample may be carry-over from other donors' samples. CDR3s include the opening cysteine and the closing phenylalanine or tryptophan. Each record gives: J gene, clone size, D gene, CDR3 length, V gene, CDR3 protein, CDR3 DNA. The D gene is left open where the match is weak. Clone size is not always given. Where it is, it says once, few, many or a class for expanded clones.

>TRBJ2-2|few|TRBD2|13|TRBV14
CASSLLAAGELFF
TGTGCCAGCAGCCTCCTAGCGGCCGGGGAGCTGTTTTTT
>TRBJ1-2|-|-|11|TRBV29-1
CSVVGQDGYTF
TGCAGCGTTGTTGGGCAGGATGGCTACACCTTC
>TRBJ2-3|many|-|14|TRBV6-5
CASSGGVRTDTQYF
TGTGCCAGCAGCGGAGGGGTGAGGACAGATACGCAGTATTTT
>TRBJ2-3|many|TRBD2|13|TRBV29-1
CSILAGGTDTQYF
TGCAGTATACTAGCGGGCGGCACAGATACGCAGTATTTT
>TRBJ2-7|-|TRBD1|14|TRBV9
CASSPQGETYEQYF
TGTGCCAGCAGCCCTCAGGGGGAGACCTACGAGCAGTACTTC
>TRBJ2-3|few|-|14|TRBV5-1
CASSGVKQADTQYF
TGCGCCAGCAGCGGGGTTAAGCAAGCAGATACGCAGTATTTT
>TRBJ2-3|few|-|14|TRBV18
CASSPDLPPDTQYF
TGTGCCAGCTCACCCGACCTACCTCCAGATACGCAGTATTTT
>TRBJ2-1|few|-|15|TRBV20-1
CSASKAELPYNEQFF
TGCAGTGCTAGCAAGGCGGAACTTCCCTACAATGAGCAGTTCTTC
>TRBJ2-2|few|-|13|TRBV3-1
CASSLGHTGELFF
TGTGCCAGCAGCCTCGGGCACACCGGGGAGCTGTTTTTT
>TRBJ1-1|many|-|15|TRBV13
CASSSRRGPNTEAFF
TGTGCCAGCAGCTCGAGGAGGGGCCCGAACACTGAAGCTTTCTTT
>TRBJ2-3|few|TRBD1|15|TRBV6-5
CASSYPGTGPNTQYF
TGTGCCAGCAGTTACCCCGGGACAGGGCCAAATACGCAGTATTTT
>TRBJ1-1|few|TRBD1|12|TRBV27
CASSKTGGAAFF
TGTGCCAGCAGTAAGACAGGGGGGGCGGCTTTCTTT
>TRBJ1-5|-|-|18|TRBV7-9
CASSPGQAGWDSNQPQHF
TGTGCCAGCAGCCCAGGTCAGGCAGGTTGGGATAGCAATCAGCCCCAGCATTTT
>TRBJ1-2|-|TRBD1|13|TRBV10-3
CAISGTGGLGYTF
TGTGCCATCAGTGGGACAGGGGGCTTAGGCTACACCTTC
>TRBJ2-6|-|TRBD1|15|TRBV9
CASRDRDSGANVLTF
TGTGCCAGCAGAGACAGGGACTCTGGGGCCAACGTCCTGACTTTC
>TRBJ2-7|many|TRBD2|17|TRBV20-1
CSASLTSGGPLSYEQYF
TGCAGTGCTAGCTTGACTAGCGGGGGGCCCCTCTCCTACGAGCAGTACTTC
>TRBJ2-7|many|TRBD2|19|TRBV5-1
CASSLRASGGFAVSYEQYF
TGCGCCAGCAGCTTGAGGGCTAGCGGGGGCTTCGCCGTCTCCTACGAGCAGTACTTC
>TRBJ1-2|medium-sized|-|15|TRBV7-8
CASSLFVFEAHGYTF
TGTGCCAGCAGCTTATTCGTGTTTGAGGCCCATGGCTACACCTTC
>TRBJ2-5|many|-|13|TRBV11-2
CASSFGGPETQYF
TGTGCCAGCAGCTTCGGGGGCCCGGAGACCCAGTACTTC
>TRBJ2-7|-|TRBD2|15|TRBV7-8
CASRISLAGDYEQYF
TGTGCCAGCAGGATCTCCCTAGCGGGAGACTACGAGCAGTACTTC
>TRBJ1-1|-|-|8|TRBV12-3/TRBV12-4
CASSLSFF
TGTGCCAGCAGTTTATCTTTCTTT
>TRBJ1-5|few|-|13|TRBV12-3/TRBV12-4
CASSPDTNQPQHF
TGTGCCAGCAGCCCCGACACGAATCAGCCCCAGCATTTT
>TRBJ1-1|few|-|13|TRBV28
CASSPGTSVEAFF
TGTGCCAGCAGTCCCGGGACATCGGTCGAAGCTTTCTTT
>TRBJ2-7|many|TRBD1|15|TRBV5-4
CASSPTGGSSYEQYF
TGTGCCAGCAGCCCGACAGGGGGGAGCTCCTACGAGCAGTACTTC
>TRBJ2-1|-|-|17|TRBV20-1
CSARDPTLQPEHNEQFF
TGCAGTGCTAGAGACCCCACCCTCCAACCTGAACACAATGAGCAGTTCTTC
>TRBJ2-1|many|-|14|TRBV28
CATSIPGPHNEQFF
TGTGCCACCTCCATACCGGGACCTCACAATGAGCAGTTCTTC
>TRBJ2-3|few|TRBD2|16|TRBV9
CASSTGTSGVTDTQYF
TGTGCCAGCAGCACCGGGACTAGCGGGGTGACAGATACGCAGTATTTT
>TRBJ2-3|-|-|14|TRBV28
CASSLGTFADTQYF
TGTGCCAGCAGTCTTGGGACATTTGCAGATACGCAGTATTTT
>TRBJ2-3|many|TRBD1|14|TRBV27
CASFDRGRPDTQYF
TGTGCCAGCTTTGACAGGGGAAGGCCAGATACGCAGTATTTT
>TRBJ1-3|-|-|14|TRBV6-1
CASSPRTDGNTIYF
TGTGCCAGCAGTCCACGGACAGATGGAAACACCATATATTTT
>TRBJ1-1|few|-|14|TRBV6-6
CASTNPGLNTEAFF
TGTGCCAGCACGAACCCAGGGTTGAACACTGAAGCTTTCTTT
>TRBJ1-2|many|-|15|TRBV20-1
CSARDLEGANYGYTF
TGCAGTGCTAGAGATCTGGAGGGGGCTAACTATGGCTACACCTTC
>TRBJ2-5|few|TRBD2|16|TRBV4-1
CASSQEERGGLETQYF
TGCGCCAGCAGCCAAGAAGAGCGGGGGGGCTTAGAGACCCAGTACTTC
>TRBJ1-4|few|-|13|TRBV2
CASSGQGREKLFF
TGTGCCAGCAGTGGTCAGGGGAGGGAAAAACTGTTTTTT
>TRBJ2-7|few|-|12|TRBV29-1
CSVVGGLYEQYF
TGCAGCGTTGTCGGGGGGCTCTACGAGCAGTACTTC
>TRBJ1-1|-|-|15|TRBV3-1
CASSPTGISNTEAFF
TGTGCCAGCAGCCCGACAGGAATATCGAACACTGAAGCTTTCTTT
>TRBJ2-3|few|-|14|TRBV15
CATGGSGVTDTQYF
TGTGCCACCGGGGGTAGCGGCGTCACAGATACGCAGTATTTT
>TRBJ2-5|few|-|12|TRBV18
CASSPVRETQYF
TGTGCCAGCTCACCAGTCAGAGAGACCCAGTACTTC
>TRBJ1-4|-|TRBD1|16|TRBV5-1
CASSLGTGNTNEKLFF
TGCGCCAGCAGCCTGGGGACAGGGAACACTAATGAAAAACTGTTTTTT
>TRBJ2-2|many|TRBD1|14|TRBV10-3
CAISETGDAGELFF
TGTGCCATCAGTGAGACAGGGGACGCCGGGGAGCTGTTTTTT
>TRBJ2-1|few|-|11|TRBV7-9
CASKKVDEQFF
TGTGCCAGCAAAAAGGTTGATGAGCAGTTCTTC
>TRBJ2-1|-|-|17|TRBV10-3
CAISESTRGPSYNEQFF
TGTGCCATCAGTGAGTCCACCCGCGGGCCCTCCTACAATGAGCAGTTCTTC
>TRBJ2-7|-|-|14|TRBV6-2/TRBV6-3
CASRYSPLRDEQYF
TGTGCCAGCAGATATAGCCCTCTTCGGGACGAGCAGTACTTC
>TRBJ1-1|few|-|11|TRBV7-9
CAGSGNTEAFF
TGTGCCGGTTCGGGGAACACTGAAGCTTTCTTT
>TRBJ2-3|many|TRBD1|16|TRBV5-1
CASSLRQGAASDTQYF
TGCGCCAGCAGCTTGAGGCAGGGGGCGGCCTCAGATACGCAGTATTTT
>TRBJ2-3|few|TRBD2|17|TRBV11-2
CASSLGLAGLSTDTQYF
TGTGCCAGCAGCTTGGGACTAGCGGGGCTAAGCACAGATACGCAGTATTTT
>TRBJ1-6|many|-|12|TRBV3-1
CASSQGTSPLHF
TGTGCCAGCAGCCAGGGGACTTCCCCGCTCCACTTT
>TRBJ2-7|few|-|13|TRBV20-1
CSARTGQSYEQYF
TGCAGTGCTAGGACTGGGCAGAGCTACGAGCAGTACTTC
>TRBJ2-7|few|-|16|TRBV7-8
CASSPHRVPSGYEQYF
TGTGCCAGCAGCCCTCACAGGGTCCCCTCGGGTTACGAGCAGTACTTC
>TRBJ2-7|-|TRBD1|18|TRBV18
CASSLSLLQGKSSYEQYF
TGTGCCAGCTCCCTATCACTTCTACAGGGGAAAAGCTCCTACGAGCAGTACTTC
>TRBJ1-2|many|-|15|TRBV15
CATSREDSANYGYTF
TGTGCCACCAGCAGAGAGGACAGCGCTAACTATGGCTACACCTTC
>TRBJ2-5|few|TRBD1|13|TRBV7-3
CASSYRGSETQYF
TGTGCCAGCAGCTACAGGGGTTCCGAGACCCAGTACTTC
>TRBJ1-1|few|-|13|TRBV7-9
CASRGGKNTEAFF
TGTGCCAGCAGGGGGGGGAAAAACACTGAAGCTTTCTTT
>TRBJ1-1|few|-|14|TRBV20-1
CSARDLRMNTEAFF
TGCAGTGCTAGAGATCTTCGGATGAACACTGAAGCTTTCTTT
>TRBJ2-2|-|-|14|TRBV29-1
CSVDGPGNTEELFF
TGCAGCGTTGATGGTCCAGGGAACACCGAGGAGCTGTTTTTT
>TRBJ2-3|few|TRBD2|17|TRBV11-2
CASSFGLAGVRPNTQYF
TGTGCCAGCAGCTTTGGGCTAGCGGGAGTTCGACCAAATACGCAGTATTTT
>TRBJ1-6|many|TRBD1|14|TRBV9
CASSRDRAGSPLHF
TGTGCCAGCAGCAGGGACAGGGCAGGTTCACCCCTCCACTTT
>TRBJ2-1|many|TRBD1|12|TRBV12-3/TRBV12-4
CASPDRAGEQFF
TGTGCCAGCCCGGACAGGGCGGGCGAGCAGTTCTTC
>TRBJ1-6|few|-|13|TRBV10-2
CASRGEEESPLHF
TGCGCCAGCAGGGGGGAAGAGGAATCACCCCTCCACTTT